This TCR beta chain was found in a study of control samples from healthy donors and cancer patients. Libraries were prepared by immunoSEQ multiplex PCR; TCRdb keeps only in-frame clonotypes and omits some of them. The profile shows around 94,000 clones, about 88% of them singletons. The CDR3 is made up of 13 amino acids. V was shortened by 1 base and J by 5 bases, with 9 bases between the two germline ends. The germline V gene encodes CDR1 SGHTS and CDR2 YDEGEE. The TCR comes from a woman aged 45-60 years in good health. The sequenced sample consisted of blood. This chain joins TRBV5-8 and TRBJ2-5; D gene ambiguous. This chain's CDR3 is CASSLPPRETQYF. The CDR3 nucleotides read TGTGCCAGCAGCTTGCCACCGCGGGAGACCCAGTACTTC.